Listed here are 30 T cell receptor beta chains from one sample, sequenced in a study of blood T cell repertoires in COVID-19. Clones were read by immunoSEQ multiplex PCR, and TCRdb kept only the in-frame ones, dropping some. Of approximately 340,000 clones in the sample, approximately 89% are singletons; the top ten hold roughly 0.9%. Sequenced sample: PBMCs or T cells enriched from blood (not recorded which). The receptor set was obtained from a middle-aged woman who had been exposed to COVID-19.

The chain has TRBV27 and TRBJ1-6; TRBD1 is a possible D gene (5 bases). There are 17 residues in the CDR3. Trimming took off 4 bases at V and 8 bases at J, with 21 bases between the two ends. The germline gives CDR1 MNHEY, CDR2 SMNVEV (reference sequence). This CDR3 is CASSSPIRAGRDSPLHF. The CDR3 nucleotides are TGTGCCAGCAGTTCACCCATTAGGGCAGGGAGGGATTCACCCCTCCACTTT.

V is TRBV28 and J is TRBJ2-7, with 7 bases matching TRBD2. In germline, CDR1 is MDHEN, CDR2 SYDVKM. Trimming took 1 base from V and 2 from J; bases not matched to a gene: 11. The CDR3 has 17 residues. DNA for the CDR3: TGTGCCAGCAGTTTATCTCCCGGAGCGGGGAGCACCTACGAGCAGTACTTC. It translates to CASSLSPGAGSTYEQYF.

The chain uses TRBV6-2 or TRBV6-3 and TRBJ2-1, with 11 bases identical to TRBD2. V lost 6 bases to trimming and J lost 9 bases; unmatched junction nucleotides: 7. Germline-derived CDR1 and CDR2 are MNHEY and SVGEGT. CDR3 length: 14 amino acids. CDR3 amino acids: CASSHGGLAVEQFF. The CDR3 region has the DNA TGTGCCAGCAGCCACGGGGGACTAGCGGTTGAGCAGTTCTTC.

V usage is TRBV7-3 and J usage is TRBJ2-5; 11 bases match TRBD2. The CDR3 sequence is 14 residues long. The V and J ends lost 4 bases and 4 bases, in that order; junction bases with no gene match: 2. Germline V gene sequence: CDR1 SGHTA, CDR2 FQGTGA. The CDR3 here is CASSSTSGGETQYF. The CDR3 DNA follows: TGTGCCAGCAGCTCAACTAGCGGGGGAGAGACCCAGTACTTC.

Only one count was recorded for this clone. This chain connects TRBV30 to TRBJ1-1, with unresolved D. Germline V gene sequence: CDR1 GTSNPN, CDR2 SVGIG (reference sequence). CDR3 length: 13 amino acids. Trimming left V 2 bases short and J 4 bases short, with 11 bases between. The CDR3 is CAWSQVVGTEAFF. The CDR3 nucleotides are TGTGCCTGGAGTCAGGTAGTTGGCACTGAAGCTTTCTTT.

The chain links TRBV29-1 to TRBJ1-2; D not resolved. There are 11 residues in the CDR3. Germline V CDR1 and CDR2: SQVTM, ANQGSEA. Trimming took 6 bases from V and 7 from J, leaving 12 bases between them. CDR3 DNA: TGCAGCGTAGTTTCTACCTCTGGCTACACCTTC. This gives the protein CSVVSTSGYTF.

The rearrangement links TRBV3-1 (or the pseudogene TRBV3-2) to TRBJ2-5; 9 nucleotides match TRBD2. CDR1 is LGHDT and CDR2 is YNNKEL in the germline V gene (reference sequence). The CDR3 covers 16 residues. V gave up 0 bases and J gave up 2 bases; unmatched junction bases: 4. The CDR3 nucleotides are TGTGCCAGCAGCCAAGATTTAGCGGGGGCTCAAGAGACCCAGTACTTC. It encodes CASSQDLAGAQETQYF.

This clone was observed once. J is TRBJ2-1 and V is TRBV19; TRBD2 is a possible D gene (5 bases). Germline V gives CDR1 LNHDA, CDR2 SQIVND (reference sequence). The V end was cut by 0 bases, the J end by 7 bases, with 7 bases between. This CDR3 contains 13 residues. The CDR3 protein is CASSIDWRNEQFF. CDR3 nucleotides: TGTGCCAGTAGTATAGACTGGAGGAATGAGCAGTTCTTC. Full variable domain (remainder filled in from reference TRBV19 and TRBJ2-1): DGGITQSPKYLFRKEGQNVTLSCEQNLNHDAMYWYRQDPGQGLRLIYYSQIVNDFQKGDIAEGYSVSREKKESFPLTVTSAQKNPTAFYLCASSIDWRNEQFFGPGTRLTVL.

The rearrangement links TRBV5-1 to TRBJ2-5, with D possibly being TRBD2 (6 bases). The germline V gene encodes CDR1 SGHRS and CDR2 YFSETQ. V lost 5 bases and J 1 base, leaving 9 bases between the germline ends. The CDR3 runs to 13 residues. The DNA of the CDR3 is TGCGCCAGCAGTGCGGGGCCCCAAGAGACCCAGTACTTC. Its translation: CASSAGPQETQYF.

The chain carries TRBV18 and TRBJ2-3; weak D call: TRBD2 (5 bases). With 2 bases removed from V and 1 base from J, the gap between germline ends came to 7 bases. Germline V CDR1 and CDR2: KGHSH, LQKENI. The CDR3 contains 14 residues. The CDR3 is CASSPTGGTDTQYF. CDR3 DNA sequence: TGTGCCAGCTCACCAACCGGGGGCACAGATACGCAGTATTTT.

This chain joins TRBV6-5 and TRBJ1-2; TRBD1 agrees at 7 bases. CDR3 length: 14 residues. V was clipped by 7 bases and J by 2 bases; unmatched bases: 7. CDR1 and CDR2 from the germline V gene are MNHEY and SVGAGI. CDR3: CASNRQGANYGYTF. The CDR3 coding sequence is TGTGCCAGCAACCGACAGGGAGCGAACTATGGCTACACCTTC.

The rearrangement uses TRBV30 and TRBJ1-5; tentative D call: TRBD1 (5 bases). The CDR3 length is 13 residues. Trimming removed 2 bases at V and 4 bases at J, with 9 bases between. The germline CDR1 and CDR2 sequences are GTSNPN and SVGIG (reference sequence). Here the CDR3 DNA reads TGTGCCTGGAGTCGACAGCAGAATCAGCCCCAGCATTTT. Residues: CAWSRQQNQPQHF.

The J gene is TRBJ1-1, the V gene TRBV13; D unresolved. The V end was cut by 5 bases, the J end by 5 bases, with 12 bases between. From germline, CDR1 is PRHDT and CDR2 FYEKMQ (reference sequence). The CDR3 has 13 residues. CDR3 in amino acids: CASSPVSETEAFF. In DNA form, the CDR3 reads TGTGCCAGCAGCCCCGTGAGCGAAACTGAAGCTTTCTTT. Supplemented by reference TRBV13 and TRBJ1-1, the full variable domain reads AAGVIQSPRHLIKEKRETATLKCYPIPRHDTVYWYQQGPGQDPQFLISFYEKMQSDKGSIPDRFSAQQFSDYHSELNMSSLELGDSALYFCASSPVSETEAFFGQGTRLTVV.

The genes are TRBV2 and TRBJ1-6; 7 nucleotides match TRBD1. CDR1 SNHLY and CDR2 FYNNEI come from the germline V gene. The V and J ends lost 6 bases and 0 bases, in that order; junction bases with no gene match: 5. The CDR3 covers 16 residues. CDR3 sequence (DNA): TGTGCCAGCAGGGGGACAGACCGCTCCTATAATTCACCCCTCCACTTT. This codes for CASRGTDRSYNSPLHF.

The CDR3 protein is CASSPAGTGRRKLFF. The CDR3 DNA is TGTGCCAGCAGCCCCGCCGGGACAGGTCGTCGAAAACTGTTTTTT. The chain has TRBV3-1 (or the pseudogene TRBV3-2) and TRBJ1-4, with 8 bases fitting TRBD1. CDR3 length: 15 residues. The ends lost 4 bases at V and 10 bases at J; junction bases unmatched: 11. The germline V gene has CDR1 LGHDT and CDR2 YNNKEL (reference sequence).

J is TRBJ1-3 and V is TRBV4-3; 7 bases align to TRBD1. Germline values: CDR1 LGHNA, CDR2 YSLEER. With 5 bases clipped from V and 0 bases from J, the junction kept 10 bases outside the gene matches. CDR3 size: 17 residues. The CDR3 protein is CASSSRRQGLSGNTIYF. CDR3 DNA: TGCGCCAGCAGCTCCCGGAGACAGGGCCTCTCTGGAAACACCATATATTTT.

The chain couples TRBV27 to TRBJ2-7; possibly TRBD1 for D (5 bases). Germline CDR1 MNHEY, CDR2 SMNVEV (reference sequence). The CDR3 has 14 amino acids. V was clipped by 2 bases and J by 4 bases, with 12 bases between them. Here the CDR3 reads CASSLRQGGYEQYF. In DNA, the CDR3 is TGTGCCAGCAGTTTAAGGCAGGGTGGGTACGAGCAGTACTTC.

The rearrangement links TRBV2 to TRBJ2-7; 8 nucleotides agree with TRBD2. The ends lost 9 bases at V and 2 bases at J; junction bases unmatched: 9. The length of the CDR3 is 14 residues. The germline V gene has CDR1 SNHLY and CDR2 FYNNEI. The CDR3 reads CASSWGTRAYEQYF. The CDR3 DNA reads TGTGCCAGTAGTTGGGGGACTAGGGCCTACGAGCAGTACTTC. The whole variable domain, remainder taken from reference TRBV2 and TRBJ2-7, is EPEVTQTPSHQVTQMGQEVILRCVPISNHLYFYWYRQILGQKVEFLVSFYNNEISEKSEIFDDQFSVERPDGSNFTLKIRSTKLEDSAMYFCASSWGTRAYEQYFGPGTRLTVT.

This rearrangement joins TRBV12-3 or TRBV12-4 to TRBJ2-5; no reliable D call. Between the trimmed V and J ends, which lost 6 bases and 1 base, there was a span of 6 bases. The CDR3 covers 12 residues. The CDR3 DNA is TGTGCCAGCAGCCAGGCCCAAGAGACCCAGTACTTC. This codes for CASSQAQETQYF.

The chain employs TRBV2 and TRBJ2-5; 11 bases match TRBD2. From germline, CDR1 is SNHLY and CDR2 FYNNEI. Trimming took 8 bases from V and 5 from J; bases not matched to a gene: 10. This CDR3 has 15 amino acids. CDR3 in amino acids: CASGGDRTSGETQYF. The CDR3, as DNA: TGTGCCAGCGGGGGGGATAGGACTAGCGGGGAGACCCAGTACTTC.

This rearrangement joins TRBV18 to TRBJ1-1; no clear D gene. Per germline, CDR1 KGHSH and CDR2 LQKENI. This CDR3 comprises 13 residues. V was shortened by 2 bases and J by 4 bases, with 8 bases between the two germline ends. The CDR3 loop reads CASSPAVTTEAFF. The CDR3 DNA reads as TGTGCCAGCTCACCAGCGGTGACCACTGAAGCTTTCTTT.

The CDR3 here is CASSRGGGEQFF. The CDR3 coding sequence is TGTGCCAGCAGCCGCGGGGGGGGTGAGCAGTTCTTC. V is TRBV3-1 (or the pseudogene TRBV3-2) and J is TRBJ2-1, with 9 positions matching TRBD2. From germline, CDR1 is LGHDT and CDR2 YNNKEL (reference sequence). The V gene end was trimmed by 4 bases and the J gene end by 9 bases; junction bases not matched to a gene: 1. The CDR3 consists of 12 residues.

In this sample, this clone turned up once. The rearrangement links TRBV5-1 to TRBJ2-3; the D gene is possibly TRBD1 (6 bases). Germline CDR1 reads SGHRS; CDR2 reads YFSETQ. The V and J ends lost 4 bases and 2 bases respectively, with 14 bases between them. CDR3 length equals 15 residues. The CDR3 region has the DNA TGCGCCAGCAGCCTGCAGGACAGATTCACAGATACGCAGTATTTT. This translates into CASSLQDRFTDTQYF.

V is TRBV5-1 and J is TRBJ1-3; D uncertain. The V gene lost 5 bases and the J gene lost 2 bases, with 14 bases spanning the gap. Germline CDR1 is SGHRS and CDR2 is YFSETQ. The CDR3 is made up of 15 amino acids. The CDR3 coding sequence is TGCGCCAGCAGTATGGGGTCGGAGGCTGGAAACACCATATATTTT. Its protein is CASSMGSEAGNTIYF. The full variable domain, completed using reference TRBV5-1 and TRBJ1-3, is KAGVTQTPRYLIKTRGQQVTLSCSPISGHRSVSWYQQTPGQGLQFLFEYFSETQRNKGNFPGRFSGRQFSNSRSEMNVSTLELGDSALYLCASSMGSEAGNTIYFGEGSWLTVV.

The V call is TRBV1, the J call TRBJ2-3; the listed D gene, TRBD2, was not tested against the DNA. TRBV1 is marked as a pseudogene. The CDR3 contains 18 residues. The CDR3 DNA reads TGCACCAGCAGCCAAGTTCGGACTAGCGGGAAGATCACAGATACGCAGTATTTT. This sequence encodes CTSSQVRTSGKITDTQYF.

The rearrangement uses TRBV7-5 and TRBJ1-4. TRBV7-5 is recorded as a pseudogene. The CDR3 is made up of 16 amino acids. The CDR3 coding sequence is TGTGCCAGAAGCCCGGGAGAGGTCGGTGGGGATGAAAAACTGTTTTTT. Protein product: CARSPGEVGGDEKLFF.

The CDR3 DNA reads as TGTGCCAGCAGCCAAGAGAGGGACAGCTATAATGAAAAACTGTTTTTT. This translates into CASSQERDSYNEKLFF. The chain couples TRBV14 to TRBJ1-4, with 7 bases fitting TRBD1. Germline V CDR1 and CDR2: SGHDN, FVKESK. J was trimmed by 4 bases and V by 0 bases; bases with no gene match: 5. The CDR3 is made up of 16 amino acids.

V and J are TRBV5-6 and TRBJ1-1; D unclear. The CDR3 has 16 residues. Trimming removed 3 bases from V and 8 bases from J, with 23 bases in between. CDR1 is SGHDT, CDR2 YYEEEE, per germline. CDR3 amino acids: CASSSLMRREQIEAFF. The CDR3 nucleotides are TGTGCCAGCAGCTCCCTAATGCGGCGGGAACAGATAGAAGCTTTCTTT.

The chain is built from TRBV7-9 and TRBJ1-4, with 11 bases matching TRBD1. The V gene end was trimmed by 3 bases and the J gene end by 6 bases; junction bases not matched to a gene: 3. The CDR3 totals 15 residues. Germline V gene data show CDR1 as SEHNR and CDR2 as FQNEAQ (reference sequence). The CDR3 protein is CASSFGQGADEKLFF. Here the CDR3 DNA reads TGTGCCAGCAGCTTCGGACAGGGGGCAGATGAAAAACTGTTTTTT.

The chain is built from TRBV5-1 and TRBJ2-1; a weak D match, TRBD1 (5 bases). The germline V gene has CDR1 SGHRS and CDR2 YFSETQ. The CDR3 sequence is 13 residues long. V lost 3 bases to trimming and J lost 7 bases, with 11 bases between them. The CDR3 DNA reads TGCGCCAGCAGCTCACACTACAGGAATGAGCAGTTCTTC. This encodes CASSSHYRNEQFF.